These T cell receptor beta chains were read from a single sample in a study of T cell responses to AZD1222 COVID-19 vaccine. Data came from immunoSEQ multiplex PCR; TCRdb stores just in-frame clones and leaves some out. In the table there are more than 85,000 clones, roughly 84% of which are singletons. The sample was peripheral blood, taken 28 days after the second AZD1222 dose. These receptors came from an adult who received the AZD1222 COVID-19 vaccine. Both conserved end residues are part of each CDR3. Fields, in order: CDR3 protein, V gene, J gene.

CASSDLNRGHTGELFF	TRBV19	TRBJ2-2
CASSFLGAVSHEQYF	TRBV7-2	TRBJ2-7
CAISENGMGQPQHF	TRBV10-3	TRBJ1-5
CASSLDRTGVVFNEQFF	TRBV7-9	TRBJ2-1
CASSLGGFNEQFF	TRBV7-3	TRBJ2-1
CASSSDRGSNYGYTF	TRBV7-2	TRBJ1-2
CASSNRDYPNEQFF	TRBV7-8	TRBJ2-1
CASSLGRENTGELFF	TRBV5-1	TRBJ2-2
CASSLVGDTNEKLFF	TRBV5-1	TRBJ1-4
CASSSTGTPSYEQYF	TRBV7-9	TRBJ2-7
CASSLGADLYNEQFF	TRBV7-2	TRBJ2-1
CASSLLGNRNTEAFF	TRBV7-9	TRBJ1-1
CASTGGGEQPQHF	TRBV2	TRBJ1-5
CASRQGGLIGHEKLFF	TRBV19	TRBJ1-4
CASSLAGAGETQYF	TRBV5-6	TRBJ2-5
CASSQGLAGVGETQYF	TRBV3-1/TRBV3-2	TRBJ2-5
CASSVRDGISGNTIYF	TRBV9	TRBJ1-3
CASSSPGTSGPNEQFF	TRBV7-9	TRBJ2-1
CASSPDRGGYNEQFF	TRBV9	TRBJ2-1
CASSYGTGNLNTEAFF	TRBV6-5	TRBJ1-1
CASSQQQGSGELFF	TRBV2	TRBJ1-4
CASSLRGALDEKLFF	TRBV7-6	TRBJ1-4
CSALSADTQYF	TRBV20-1	TRBJ2-3
CASSLVGRALSGNTIYF	TRBV7-2	TRBJ1-3
CASRDSRAANTGELFF	TRBV25-1	TRBJ2-2
CASSLDRVGTEAFF	TRBV7-2	TRBJ1-1
CASSPPDGSMATEAFF	TRBV7-8	TRBJ1-1
CASSLGAGELFF	TRBV7-3	TRBJ2-2
CASSLGGRTSGPDTQYF	TRBV5-1	TRBJ2-3
CASSFGLYSGEETQYF	TRBV5-1	TRBJ2-5
CASSPDSTDTQYF	TRBV5-1	TRBJ2-3
CASISTVGGYTF	TRBV6-5	TRBJ1-2
CASSHSPGQGLRGNEKLFF	TRBV5-1	TRBJ1-4
CASSLSWGLVGELFF	TRBV27	TRBJ2-2
CASSLELAGSSYEQYF	TRBV11-2	TRBJ2-7
CASSFREGDNQPQHF	TRBV5-4	TRBJ1-5
CASSRRGGGNTGELFF	TRBV5-4	TRBJ2-2
CASSPGTVNTGELFF	TRBV5-1	TRBJ2-2
CASSLVPNSNQPQHF	TRBV7-2	TRBJ1-5
CASSVASSGNTIYF	TRBV9	TRBJ1-3
CASSNSGGAQEQYF	TRBV28	TRBJ2-7
CASSPERRSSNQPQHF	TRBV18	TRBJ1-5
CASSIGYTQYF	TRBV12-3/TRBV12-4	TRBJ2-3
CASSLGQGLYGYTF	TRBV11-2	TRBJ1-2
CAISEGQEEKLFF	TRBV10-3	TRBJ1-4
CASRRLSNSPLHF	TRBV6-5	TRBJ1-6
CASSLQGSGYTF	TRBV6-5	TRBJ1-2
CASSQSIQGWGYTF	TRBV4-1	TRBJ1-2
CASSVAGGEAFF	TRBV9	TRBJ1-1
CASSGVGSIATDTQYF	TRBV6-1	TRBJ2-3